These 13 T cell receptor beta chains came from one sample sequenced in a study of T cell responses to AZD1222 COVID-19 vaccine. Data came from immunoSEQ multiplex PCR; TCRdb stores just in-frame clones and leaves some out. The sample yields 130,000 or so clones, about 89% seen once. The sequencing used peripheral blood, collected 28 days after the second dose of the MenACWY control vaccine. Every receptor here comes from an adult who received the MenACWY meningococcal vaccine as a control.

This chain uses TRBV28 with TRBJ1-4, with D perhaps TRBD1 (6 bases). CDR3 length equals 15 residues. Trimming took 5 bases from V and 5 from J, leaving 15 bases between them. Germline CDR1 and CDR2: MDHEN and SYDVKM. This chain's CDR3 is CASSEKGGGNEKLFF. The CDR3, as DNA: TGTGCCAGCAGTGAGAAGGGAGGGGGAAATGAAAAACTGTTTTTT.

The J gene is TRBJ2-7, the V gene TRBV19, with a possible D match to TRBD1 (5 bases). The V and J ends lost 5 bases and 0 bases respectively, with 5 bases between them. The germline V gene has CDR1 LNHDA and CDR2 SQIVND (reference sequence). The CDR3 covers 12 residues. The CDR3 DNA sequence: TGTGCCAGTAGTGGGGCCTCCTACGAGCAGTACTTC. The encoded protein is CASSGASYEQYF. Complete variable domain (other parts from reference TRBV19 and TRBJ2-7): DGGITQSPKYLFRKEGQNVTLSCEQNLNHDAMYWYRQDPGQGLRLIYYSQIVNDFQKGDIAEGYSVSREKKESFPLTVTSAQKNPTAFYLCASSGASYEQYFGPGTRLTVT.

This sequence joins TRBV10-3 and TRBJ2-3, with D maybe TRBD1 (6 bases). V was shortened by 3 bases and J by 1 base, with 17 bases between the two germline ends. CDR1 is ENHRY, CDR2 SYGVKD, per germline. The CDR3 has 17 amino acids. Written as DNA, the CDR3 is TGTGCCATCAGTGACTCTGGGGGCAGGGCGGGCACAGATACGCAGTATTTT. It is translated as CAISDSGGRAGTDTQYF.

This chain uses TRBV6-5 with TRBJ1-4; a weak D match, TRBD1 (6 bases). Trimming cost V 6 bases and J 4 bases, with 12 bases left between them. Germline V gives CDR1 MNHEY, CDR2 SVGAGI. The CDR3 sequence is 14 residues long. The CDR3 coding sequence is TGTGCCAGCAGCACAGGGCAGGGTAATGAAAAACTGTTTTTT. This translates into CASSTGQGNEKLFF.

This clone was seen a handful of times. V gene TRBV27 combines with J gene TRBJ1-1, with a weak D call TRBD1 (5 bases). This CDR3 has 13 residues. Germline CDR1 and CDR2: MNHEY and SMNVEV (reference sequence). The V end was cut by 5 bases, the J end by 6 bases, with 13 bases between. The CDR3 here is CASSPPRGAEAFF. The DNA for the CDR3 is TGTGCCAGCAGTCCCCCCCGGGGCGCTGAAGCTTTCTTT.

The chain joins TRBV2 to TRBJ1-4; possibly TRBD1 for D (5 bases). The CDR3 is made up of 12 amino acids. CDR1 is SNHLY and CDR2 is FYNNEI in the germline V gene. The V and J ends lost 5 bases and 11 bases respectively, with 12 bases between them. CDR3 in DNA: TGTGCCAGCAGTAACCTGGGGGAGAAACTGTTTTTT. Translating gives CASSNLGEKLFF.

V is TRBV2 and J is TRBJ2-5; 7 bases are shared with TRBD1. The germline CDR1 and CDR2 sequences are SNHLY and FYNNEI. The CDR3 is made up of 15 amino acids. After removal of 6 bases from V and 3 bases from J, the junction contained 10 bases not matched to a gene. CDR3 sequence (DNA): TGTGCCAGCAGAGAACCGGGACAGCGAAAAGAGACCCAGTACTTC. It translates to CASREPGQRKETQYF.

The rearrangement joins TRBV6-5 to TRBJ1-5; 9 nucleotides align to TRBD1. Trimming took 2 bases from V and 1 from J; bases not matched to a gene: 0. The CDR3 covers 15 residues. CDR1 MNHEY and CDR2 SVGAGI come from the germline V gene. The CDR3 DNA sequence: TGTGCCAGCAGTTACGGGACAGGGAGCAATCAGCCCCAGCATTTT. It codes for CASSYGTGSNQPQHF.

The gene calls are TRBV5-1 and TRBJ2-6; 7 nucleotides agree with TRBD1. Germline CDR1 reads SGHRS; CDR2 reads YFSETQ. Unmatched junction bases numbered 3, after V lost 4 bases and J lost 2 bases. This CDR3 comprises 15 residues. The chain's CDR3 is CASSTGQAGANVLTF. For the CDR3, the DNA is TGCGCCAGCAGCACAGGACAGGCTGGGGCCAACGTCCTGACTTTC. Variable domain in full (rest from reference TRBV5-1 and TRBJ2-6): KAGVTQTPRYLIKTRGQQVTLSCSPISGHRSVSWYQQTPGQGLQFLFEYFSETQRNKGNFPGRFSGRQFSNSRSEMNVSTLELGDSALYLCASSTGQAGANVLTFGAGSRLTVL.

This chain connects TRBV19 to TRBJ2-1; 8 nucleotides agree with TRBD2. In germline, CDR1 is LNHDA, CDR2 SQIVND (reference sequence). The CDR3 length is 13 residues. The trim removed 3 bases at V and 9 bases at J, leaving 4 bases unmatched. The CDR3 DNA follows: TGTGCCAGTAGTATCGGGGGGGCCGGTGAGCAGTTCTTC. It translates to CASSIGGAGEQFF.

The chain carries TRBV11-2 and TRBJ2-7; perhaps TRBD1 as D (6 bases). The CDR3 totals 15 residues. CDR1 and CDR2 (germline): SGHAT, FQNNGV. Trimming took off 3 bases at V and 6 bases at J, with 18 bases between the two ends. CDR3 nucleotide sequence: TGTGCCAGCAGCTTGTTGACAGGTCATGTCCCCGAGCAGTACTTC. This encodes CASSLLTGHVPEQYF.

The CDR3 spells CASSSDRGRNQPQHF. CDR3 nucleotide sequence: TGTGCCAGCAGTTCGGACAGGGGGCGAAATCAGCCCCAGCATTTT. The V and J genes are TRBV28 and TRBJ1-5; 11 bases are shared with TRBD1. This CDR3 comprises 15 residues. The V and J ends lost 4 bases and 4 bases, in that order; junction bases with no gene match: 3. Germline loops: CDR1 MDHEN, CDR2 SYDVKM.

V is TRBV7-9 and J is TRBJ1-1; no clear D gene. Trimming shortened V by 5 bases and J by 1 base, and 8 bases separated the two germline ends. CDR1 is SEHNR and CDR2 is FQNEAQ in the germline V gene (reference sequence). CDR3 length: 13 residues. The CDR3 sequence is CASSLQQNTEAFF. CDR3 sequence (DNA): TGTGCCAGCAGCCTCCAGCAGAACACTGAAGCTTTCTTT.